Listed below are T cell receptor beta chains from one sample, sequenced in a study of graft-versus-host responses after intestinal transplantation. What these receptors recognize is not known. The table came from immunoSEQ multiplex PCR; TCRdb's copy has only in-frame clones and leaves some out. This sample yields 150,000 or so clones, of which about 90% are seen a single time; roughly 0.19% belongs to the top ten. The source material was unstimulated CD4+ T cells sorted from spleen or lymph node cells, sampled before intestinal transplant. The receptors stem from a human donor who received an intestinal transplant. The CDR3 runs from the conserved cysteine through the conserved F or W. Fields, in order: V gene, CDR3 length, J gene, clone size, D gene, CDR3 DNA, CDR3 protein. A D gene is named only where the DNA matches it firmly. Only some rows state a clone size, as once, few, many or a class for expanded clones.

V gene: TRBV28
CDR3 length: 20
J gene: TRBJ2-4
clone size: -
D gene: -
CDR3 DNA: TGTGCCAGCAGTTTAGTTTGGGGTTCAGCGACAGGTGGGACCAAAAACATTCAGTACTTC
CDR3 protein: CASSLVWGSATGGTKNIQYF

V gene: TRBV19
CDR3 length: 12
J gene: TRBJ1-5
clone size: -
D gene: -
CDR3 DNA: TGTGCCAGTCGGAGGGAAAATCAGCCCCAGCATTTT
CDR3 protein: CASRRENQPQHF

V gene: TRBV6-5
CDR3 length: 14
J gene: TRBJ2-1
clone size: -
D gene: -
CDR3 DNA: TGTGCCAGCAGTTACTCGGCCAGTTACAATGAGCAGTTCTTC
CDR3 protein: CASSYSASYNEQFF

V gene: TRBV30
CDR3 length: 17
J gene: TRBJ2-7
clone size: -
D gene: TRBD2
CDR3 DNA: TGTGCCTGGAGTGTAGGTTCAACTAGCGGGCAGCCCTACGAGCAGTACTTC
CDR3 protein: CAWSVGSTSGQPYEQYF

V gene: TRBV2
CDR3 length: 15
J gene: TRBJ1-5
clone size: once
D gene: -
CDR3 DNA: TGTGCCAGCGTTGCTTTCCCCGAGAGCAATCAGCCCCAGCATTTT
CDR3 protein: CASVAFPESNQPQHF

V gene: TRBV5-1
CDR3 length: 14
J gene: TRBJ1-6
clone size: -
D gene: -
CDR3 DNA: TGCGCCAGCAGCTTGGACAGGAGGGATTCACCCCTCCACTTT
CDR3 protein: CASSLDRRDSPLHF

V gene: TRBV6-1
CDR3 length: 14
J gene: TRBJ2-5
clone size: once
D gene: -
CDR3 DNA: TGTGCCAGCAGCCCCCGGACAACCCAAGAGACCCAGTACTTC
CDR3 protein: CASSPRTTQETQYF

V gene: TRBV7-3
CDR3 length: 15
J gene: TRBJ2-7
clone size: -
D gene: -
CDR3 DNA: TGTGCCAGCAGCCCACTCCCGGGACCTTCATACGAGCAGTACTTC
CDR3 protein: CASSPLPGPSYEQYF

V gene: TRBV4-2
CDR3 length: 15
J gene: TRBJ1-2
clone size: -
D gene: -
CDR3 DNA: TGTGCCAGCAGCCTTATTAGCAGGACAGATTATGGCTACACCTTC
CDR3 protein: CASSLISRTDYGYTF

V gene: TRBV27
CDR3 length: 13
J gene: TRBJ1-2
clone size: -
D gene: TRBD1
CDR3 DNA: TGTGCCAGCAGTCCTAGGGACAGGGGCGGCTACACCTTC
CDR3 protein: CASSPRDRGGYTF

V gene: TRBV23-1
CDR3 length: 14
J gene: TRBJ2-2
clone size: -
D gene: -
CDR3 DNA: TGCGCCAGCAGTCAAGATGAGGACCCCGGGGAGCTGTTTTTT
CDR3 protein: CASSQDEDPGELFF

V gene: TRBV6-1
CDR3 length: 15
J gene: TRBJ2-5
clone size: -
D gene: TRBD2
CDR3 DNA: TGTGCCAGCGGGAATAGCGGGATGGGGCAAGAGACCCAGTACTTC
CDR3 protein: CASGNSGMGQETQYF

V gene: TRBV28
CDR3 length: 15
J gene: TRBJ2-2
clone size: -
D gene: -
CDR3 DNA: TGTGCCATGAGTAAGGGGGATCGGGACACCGGGGAGCTGTTTTTT
CDR3 protein: CAMSKGDRDTGELFF

V gene: TRBV14
CDR3 length: 16
J gene: TRBJ1-6
clone size: few
D gene: TRBD1
CDR3 DNA: TGTGCCAGCAGCCAACTCGGGACAGCGAACTATTCACCCCTCCACTTT
CDR3 protein: CASSQLGTANYSPLHF

V gene: TRBV18
CDR3 length: 17
J gene: TRBJ1-1
clone size: -
D gene: TRBD1
CDR3 DNA: TGTGCCAGCTCACCCACGAGGGACAGGGGAAAGGACACTGAAGCTTTCTTT
CDR3 protein: CASSPTRDRGKDTEAFF

V gene: TRBV5-5
CDR3 length: 15
J gene: TRBJ1-4
clone size: -
D gene: -
CDR3 DNA: TGTGCCAGCAGCTTGGAACCAGGGGCCAATGAAAAACTGTTTTTT
CDR3 protein: CASSLEPGANEKLFF

V gene: TRBV28
CDR3 length: 14
J gene: TRBJ2-3
clone size: -
D gene: TRBD1
CDR3 DNA: TGTGCCAGCAGTGCGACAGGGACCACAGATACGCAGTATTTT
CDR3 protein: CASSATGTTDTQYF

V gene: TRBV5-1
CDR3 length: 16
J gene: TRBJ2-1
clone size: -
D gene: TRBD2
CDR3 DNA: TGCGCCAGCAGCTTAACCGGGACTAGCGAGTACAATGAGCAGTTCTTC
CDR3 protein: CASSLTGTSEYNEQFF

V gene: TRBV10-1
CDR3 length: 13
J gene: TRBJ1-5
clone size: -
D gene: -
CDR3 DNA: TGCGCCAGCAGTGAGTCACAGGATCAGCCCCAGCATTTT
CDR3 protein: CASSESQDQPQHF

V gene: TRBV5-4
CDR3 length: 14
J gene: TRBJ2-7
clone size: -
D gene: -
CDR3 DNA: TGTGCCAGCAGCACTAAGGGGTGGTCCTACGAGCAGTACTTC
CDR3 protein: CASSTKGWSYEQYF

V gene: TRBV28
CDR3 length: 13
J gene: TRBJ2-7
clone size: -
D gene: -
CDR3 DNA: TGTGCCAGCAGCGGGACCTGGGCCCACGAGCAGTACTTC
CDR3 protein: CASSGTWAHEQYF

V gene: TRBV6-5
CDR3 length: 14
J gene: TRBJ1-1
clone size: -
D gene: -
CDR3 DNA: TGTGCCAGCAGTGCCCGGGCGGCAAACACTGAAGCTTTCTTT
CDR3 protein: CASSARAANTEAFF

V gene: TRBV7-8
CDR3 length: 14
J gene: TRBJ2-5
clone size: -
D gene: -
CDR3 DNA: TGTGCCAGCAGCTTATATAGGGGCCAAGAGACCCAGTACTTC
CDR3 protein: CASSLYRGQETQYF

V gene: TRBV7-8
CDR3 length: 16
J gene: TRBJ2-1
clone size: -
D gene: TRBD1
CDR3 DNA: TGTGCCAGCAGATATAAACCGGGACAGGGCTACAATGAGCAGTTCTTC
CDR3 protein: CASRYKPGQGYNEQFF

V gene: TRBV5-1
CDR3 length: 17
J gene: TRBJ1-1
clone size: -
D gene: -
CDR3 DNA: TGCGCCAGCAGCTTGTTGGCCGGGGCCAATATGAACACTGAAGCTTTCTTT
CDR3 protein: CASSLLAGANMNTEAFF

V gene: TRBV5-1
CDR3 length: 16
J gene: TRBJ2-1
clone size: -
D gene: -
CDR3 DNA: TGCGCCGGCAGCTTGGAGGCGTGGAGCTCCTACAATGAGCAGTTCTTC
CDR3 protein: CAGSLEAWSSYNEQFF